Below, 8 T cell receptor beta chains from the same sample are listed, as sequenced in a study of CD4 T cells in relation to SARS-CoV-2 and coronaviruses. Only in-frame clones appear in the TCRdb table, and some are missing; sequencing was by immunoSEQ multiplex PCR. This sample yields some 22,000 clones, of which approximately 70% are seen a single time; 15% to 20% belongs to the top ten. The unexposed donors gave CD4+ T cells in about 2010-2019, prior to COVID-19. After 10 to 11 days of culture, CD4+ T cells were isolated. Their antigen targets remain unknown. Input material: CD4+ T cells from PBMCs, cultured in vitro. The source is a human donor in good health.

The genes are TRBV9 and TRBJ2-1; no clear D. V was trimmed by 0 bases and J by 9 bases, leaving 13 bases between them. The CDR3 is 14 amino acids. Germline V lookup: CDR1 SGDLS, CDR2 YYNGEE. In DNA, the CDR3 is TGTGCCAGCAGCGTAGATTCCCCCAGGTCTGAGCAGTTCTTC. This translates into CASSVDSPRSEQFF. The full variable domain, its missing parts supplied by reference TRBV9 and TRBJ2-1, is DSGVTQTPKHLITATGQRVTLRCSPRSGDLSVYWYQQSLDQGLQFLIQYYNGEERAKGNILERFSAQQFPDLHSELNLSSLELGDSALYFCASSVDSPRSEQFFGPGTRLTVL.

This clone showed up just a few times. The chain joins TRBV19 to TRBJ1-2, with D possibly matching TRBD1 (5 bases). The CDR3 loop spans 13 amino acids. Trimming removed 8 bases from V and 3 bases from J, with 13 bases in between. The V gene's germline CDR1 is LNHDA and CDR2 SQIVND (reference sequence). The CDR3 nucleotides read TGTGCCAGTGAAGGGGTCTTCGACTATGGCTACACCTTC. Residues: CASEGVFDYGYTF.

The CDR3 region is CAIGGVSNQPQHF. The CDR3 coding sequence is TGTGCCATCGGGGGGGTTAGCAATCAGCCCCAGCATTTT. The chain couples TRBV10-3 to TRBJ1-5; D is perhaps TRBD1 (5 bases). Trimming stripped 8 bases from V and 0 bases from J, with 8 bases between. The germline gives CDR1 ENHRY, CDR2 SYGVKD. The CDR3 has 13 residues.

This clone was seen just once. The chain couples TRBV7-2 to TRBJ2-7; TRBD1 matches at 10 bases. This CDR3 region has 15 residues. Unmatched junction bases numbered 7, after V lost 5 bases and J lost 3 bases. CDR1 and CDR2 from the germline V gene are SGHTA and FQGNSA. The chain's CDR3 is CASSPGQGVFYEQYF. CDR3 in DNA: TGTGCCAGCAGCCCTGGACAGGGGGTATTCTACGAGCAGTACTTC.

The table lists this clone with a few counts. The chain couples TRBV7-9 to TRBJ1-4, with TRBD1 matching 7 bases. Germline V gene data show CDR1 as SEHNR and CDR2 as FQNEAQ (reference sequence). This CDR3 has 14 residues. The junction had 8 bases not matched to a gene; V was cut back by 5 bases and J by 8 bases. CDR3 sequence reads: CASSLDRVGEKLFF. CDR3 bases: TGTGCCAGCAGCCTCGACAGGGTTGGGGAAAAACTGTTTTTT.

This clone was recorded once. The rearrangement links TRBV6-2 or TRBV6-3 to TRBJ2-5; D is ambiguous. V was cut by 3 bases and J by 3 bases, with 5 bases left in between. The CDR3 has 12 residues. Looked up from germline, CDR1 is MNHEY and CDR2 is SVGEGT. CDR3 region: CASSYWEETQYF. The CDR3, as DNA: TGTGCCAGCAGTTATTGGGAAGAGACCCAGTACTTC.

V usage is TRBV29-1 and J usage is TRBJ2-3, with 7 bases matching TRBD2. The CDR3 contains 14 residues. Germline-derived CDR1 and CDR2 are SQVTM and ANQGSEA. Trimming removed 2 bases from V and 5 bases from J; junction bases left unmatched: 7. The CDR3 nucleotides are TGCAGCGTTGAAAAGAGCGGGGTTGGAGATACGCAGTATTTT. Translating gives CSVEKSGVGDTQYF.

The chain links TRBV10-3 to TRBJ1-2, with D uncertain. Trimming removed 1 base from V and 4 bases from J, with 10 bases in between. Germline CDR1 ENHRY, CDR2 SYGVKD. This CDR3 has 14 amino acids. The CDR3 loop reads CAISEWGPVYGYTF. The CDR3 DNA is TGTGCCATCAGTGAGTGGGGTCCCGTCTATGGCTACACCTTC.